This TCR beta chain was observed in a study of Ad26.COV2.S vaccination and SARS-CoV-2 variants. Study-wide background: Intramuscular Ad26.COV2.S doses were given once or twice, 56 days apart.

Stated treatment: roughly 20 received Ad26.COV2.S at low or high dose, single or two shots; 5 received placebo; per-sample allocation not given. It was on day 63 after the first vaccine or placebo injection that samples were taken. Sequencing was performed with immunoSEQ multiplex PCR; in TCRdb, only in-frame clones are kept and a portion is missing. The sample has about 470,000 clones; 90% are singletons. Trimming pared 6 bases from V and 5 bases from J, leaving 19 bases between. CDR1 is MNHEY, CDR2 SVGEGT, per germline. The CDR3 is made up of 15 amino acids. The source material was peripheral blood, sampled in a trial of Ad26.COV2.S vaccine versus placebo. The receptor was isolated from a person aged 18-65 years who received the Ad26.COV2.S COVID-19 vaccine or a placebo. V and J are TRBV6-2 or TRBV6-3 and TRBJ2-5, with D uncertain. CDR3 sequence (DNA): TGTGCCAGCAGCTTCGGCGTGAGTCAAACGGAGACCCAGTACTTC. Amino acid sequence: CASSFGVSQTETQYF.